This T cell receptor beta chain was documented in a study of blood T cell repertoires in COVID-19 (dated by TCRdb to 2018 to 2020). About the study as a whole: The collaborator samples originated in the United States, Italy and Spain and spanned the acute and convalescent phases of COVID-19. The prospective study material was composed of cDNA or gDNA derived from T cells, B-cell-depleted T cells, or PBMCs. Subjects who had been exposed to COVID-19, were actively infected with it, or had recovered from it provided the deeply sampled blood TCRbeta repertoires that made up the dataset. A freely available public database, intended as a resource for researchers studying the immune response to SARS-CoV-2, is where the repertoires were released. Samples were obtained from the ongoing ImmuneRACE study (first 160 participants) and from about 1,300 subjects provided by 6 global collaborators. The sample metadata nearly always contained a de-identified subject ID, COVID-19 status, age in years and sex. Where available, HLA class I and class II types were taken from metadata supplied by the sample provider and were not determined by assay-based typing.

Participants in the prospective study were enrolled through a virtual design, were aged about 18 to 100 years, and lived in roughly 24 United States geographic areas. In the prospective study, participants were assigned to cohorts based on the clinical history participants reported in a screening survey and a study questionnaire. In the prospective study, whole blood, serum and a nasopharyngeal or oropharyngeal swab were collected from each participant by mobile phlebotomists. Over a roughly 2-month period, participants in the prospective study had the option of providing additional blood draws and questionnaires. Before DNA extraction, prospective study blood samples were shipped either frozen or at room temperature. Counted from cysteine to phenylalanine, this CDR3 has 12 amino acids. CDR3 DNA only is kept here, 36 bases in frame from base 1. Trimming costs V 2 bases and J 5 bases, and their ends lie 8 bases apart. CDR1 and CDR2 are read off the germline V gene as SGHRS and YFSETQ.

Points the paper makes about the study in general: The quantity of clinical and demographic metadata differed by source and by participant and was supplied without curation.

TCRbeta CDR3 regions were amplified from genomic DNA by means of the immunoSEQ Assay, a bias-controlled multiplex PCR. As for the authors' bioinformatics: Within the assay, amplification of reference gene primers was used to estimate how many nucleated cells each sample contained. To quantify the absolute abundance of each unique TCRbeta CDR3 rearrangement, sequence reads were collapsed and filtered. For each sample, productive Simpson clonality was calculated as the square root of Simpson's diversity index over productive rearrangements. TCRdb obtained this table from immuneACCESS and retained in-frame rearrangements with V and J assigned. These tables miss some clones; where compared with another copy, unresolved V genes account for less than half of the shortfall, and the remainder is unexplained. V and J calls plus clone size are reproduced from that table; the DNA served to infer D and trimming. The sample contains fewer than 200,000 clones, 80% to 90% of them found a single time. Of the sample, 3.6% is held by the ten largest clones.

Concerning this clone itself: The target of this receptor is not known. Base qualities are not provided; no much larger clone lies one nucleotide away.

The sequence was collected from a woman aged 50 to 60 in a cohort exposed to, infected with or recovered from COVID-19 (not recorded which). Sequenced input: PBMCs or T cells enriched from blood (not recorded which). In this chain, TRBV5-1 is recombined with TRBJ2-7; tentative D gene TRBD2, with 5 bases matching. The bases are TGCGCCAGCAGCTTCCCCGGGGACGAGCAGTACTTC. Its product reads: CASSFPGDEQYF.